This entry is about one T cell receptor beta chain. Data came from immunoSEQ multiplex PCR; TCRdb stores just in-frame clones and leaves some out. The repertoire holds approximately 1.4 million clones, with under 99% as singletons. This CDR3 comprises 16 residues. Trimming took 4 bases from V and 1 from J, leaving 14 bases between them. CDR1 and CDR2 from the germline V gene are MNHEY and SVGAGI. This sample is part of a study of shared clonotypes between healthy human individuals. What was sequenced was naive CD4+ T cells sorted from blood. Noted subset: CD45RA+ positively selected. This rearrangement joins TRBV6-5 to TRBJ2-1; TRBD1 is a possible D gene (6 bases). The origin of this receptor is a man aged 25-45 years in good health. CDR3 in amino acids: CASSLLGQGSYNEQFF. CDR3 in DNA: TGTGCCAGCAGTTTATTGGGCCAGGGGTCCTACAATGAGCAGTTCTTC.